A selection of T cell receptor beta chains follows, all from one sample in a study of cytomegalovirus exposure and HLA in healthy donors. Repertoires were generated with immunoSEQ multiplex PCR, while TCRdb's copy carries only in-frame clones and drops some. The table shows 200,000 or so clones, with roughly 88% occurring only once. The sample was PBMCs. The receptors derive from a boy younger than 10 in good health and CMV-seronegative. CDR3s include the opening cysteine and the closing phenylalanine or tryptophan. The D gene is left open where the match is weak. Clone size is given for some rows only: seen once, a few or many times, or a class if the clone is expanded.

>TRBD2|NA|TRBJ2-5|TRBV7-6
CASSPRLAGMETQYF
TGTGCCAGCAGCCCAAGACTAGCGGGAATGGAGACCCAGTACTTC
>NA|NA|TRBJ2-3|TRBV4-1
CASSQTGLAGADTQYF
TGCGCCAGCAGTCAAACGGGACTGGCGGGCGCAGATACGCAGTATTTT
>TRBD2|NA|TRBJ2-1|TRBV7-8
CASSLVGAGQYNEQFF
TGTGCCAGCAGCTTAGTAGGAGCGGGGCAGTACAATGAGCAGTTCTTC
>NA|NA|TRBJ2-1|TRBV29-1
CSVELGSLEQFF
TGCAGCGTTGAGCTCGGGAGTTTAGAGCAGTTCTTC
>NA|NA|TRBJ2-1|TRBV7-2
CASSAGSEQFF
TGTGCCAGCAGCGCCGGGAGCGAGCAGTTCTTC
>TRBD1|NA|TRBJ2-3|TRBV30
CACRGGRGPSTDTQYF
TGTGCCTGCCGCGGAGGCAGGGGGCCTAGCACAGATACGCAGTATTTT
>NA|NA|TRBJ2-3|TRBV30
CAWSSRRARTDTQYF
TGTGCCTGGAGTTCACGGCGGGCCCGCACAGATACGCAGTATTTT
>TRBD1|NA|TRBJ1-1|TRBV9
CASSAPPGQGKNTEAFF
TGTGCCAGCAGCGCCCCCCCGGGACAGGGGAAGAACACTGAAGCTTTCTTT
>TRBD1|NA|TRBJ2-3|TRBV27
CASSWGTGTGTDTQYF
TGTGCCAGCAGTTGGGGGACAGGGACCGGCACAGATACGCAGTATTTT
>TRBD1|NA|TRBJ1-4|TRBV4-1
CASSQSPGQGNEKLFF
TGCGCCAGCAGCCAATCTCCGGGACAGGGTAATGAAAAACTGTTTTTT
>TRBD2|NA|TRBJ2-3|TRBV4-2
CASSQDGGGATDTQYF
TGTGCCAGCAGCCAAGATGGCGGGGGGGCCACAGATACGCAGTATTTT
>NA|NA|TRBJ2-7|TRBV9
CASSVGGRGYEQYF
TGTGCCAGCAGCGTAGGTGGCAGGGGCTACGAGCAGTACTTC
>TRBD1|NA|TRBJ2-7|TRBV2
CASSPRTGNYEQYF
TGTGCCAGCAGTCCTCGGACAGGAAACTACGAGCAGTACTTC
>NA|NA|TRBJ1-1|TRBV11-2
CASSLAPITEAFF
TGTGCCAGCAGCTTAGCCCCCATTACTGAAGCTTTCTTT
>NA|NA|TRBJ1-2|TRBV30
CAWSPGRGAYGYTF
TGTGCCTGGAGCCCTGGGAGGGGTGCCTATGGCTACACCTTC
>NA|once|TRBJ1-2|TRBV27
CASSLSRPGTSFDYGYTF
TGTGCCAGCAGTTTATCCCGACCGGGGACAAGCTTTGACTATGGCTACACCTTC
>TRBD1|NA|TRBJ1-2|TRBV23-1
CASSQPGQGLNGYTF
TGCGCCAGCAGTCAACCGGGACAGGGGCTGAATGGCTACACCTTC
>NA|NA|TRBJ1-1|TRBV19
CASSIDPWSTEAFF
TGTGCCAGTAGTATAGATCCGTGGAGCACTGAAGCTTTCTTT
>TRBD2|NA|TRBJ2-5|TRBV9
CASSVGGRDGETQYF
TGTGCCAGCAGCGTAGGAGGGAGGGACGGAGAGACCCAGTACTTC
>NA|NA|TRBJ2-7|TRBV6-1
CASSLDRLNDEQYF
TGTGCCAGCAGCCTTGACAGGTTGAATGACGAGCAGTACTTC
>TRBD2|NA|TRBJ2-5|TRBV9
CASSVAGGPLETQYF
TGTGCCAGCAGCGTAGCGGGGGGGCCGTTGGAGACCCAGTACTTC
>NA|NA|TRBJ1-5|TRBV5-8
CASSLNRINSNQPQHF
TGTGCCAGCAGCCTCAACAGGATTAATAGCAATCAGCCCCAGCATTTT
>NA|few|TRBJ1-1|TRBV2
CASSEWPNTEAFF
TGTGCCAGCAGTGAATGGCCGAACACTGAAGCTTTCTTT
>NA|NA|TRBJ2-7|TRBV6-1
CASSEQTSHTYEQYF
TGTGCCAGCAGTGAACAGACTTCACATACCTACGAGCAGTACTTC
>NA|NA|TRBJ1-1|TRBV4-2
CASSQDFGLLNTEAFF
TGTGCCAGCAGCCAAGATTTTGGCCTCTTGAACACTGAAGCTTTCTTT
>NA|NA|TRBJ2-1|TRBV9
CASSVEGGSEEQFF
TGTGCCAGCAGCGTAGAGGGAGGATCGGAGGAGCAGTTCTTC
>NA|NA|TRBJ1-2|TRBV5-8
CASSTDFNRAPYGYTF
TGTGCCAGCAGCACGGATTTTAACAGGGCCCCCTATGGCTACACCTTC
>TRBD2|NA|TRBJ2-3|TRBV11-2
CASSLAGGPTDTQYF
TGTGCCAGCAGCTTAGCGGGGGGGCCGACAGATACGCAGTATTTT
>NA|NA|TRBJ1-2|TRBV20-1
CSAVQGYTF
TGCAGTGCTGTACAAGGCTACACCTTC
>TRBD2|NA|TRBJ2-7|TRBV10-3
CAISESGGSGAYEQYF
TGTGCCATCAGTGAGTCTGGGGGTAGCGGGGCCTACGAGCAGTACTTC
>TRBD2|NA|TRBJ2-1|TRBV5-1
CASSLEAGGSKFF
TGCGCCAGCAGCTTGGAGGCGGGGGGGTCGAAGTTCTTC
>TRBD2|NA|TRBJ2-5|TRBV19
CASRRRLAGGRETQYF
TGTGCCAGTAGGAGACGACTAGCGGGGGGGCGGGAGACCCAGTACTTC
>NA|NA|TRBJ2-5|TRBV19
CASSDRGETQYF
TGTGCCAGTAGTGATAGGGGGGAGACCCAGTACTTC
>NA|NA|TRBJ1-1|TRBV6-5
CASSTRTGNTEAFF
TGTGCCAGCAGTACTAGGACGGGGAACACTGAAGCTTTCTTT
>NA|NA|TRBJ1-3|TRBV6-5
CASSWDGTTGNTIYF
TGTGCCAGCAGTTGGGACGGGACAACTGGAAACACCATATATTTT
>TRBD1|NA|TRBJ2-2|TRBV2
CASSYRDRGSGELFF
TGTGCCAGCAGTTACCGGGACAGGGGATCCGGGGAGCTGTTTTTT
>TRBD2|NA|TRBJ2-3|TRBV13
CASSSLAGAGTDTQYF
TGTGCCAGCAGCTCTCTAGCGGGCGCGGGCACAGATACGCAGTATTTT
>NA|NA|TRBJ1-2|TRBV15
CATSRPGDGRAGYTF
TGTGCCACCAGCCGACCCGGGGATGGGAGGGCTGGCTACACCTTC
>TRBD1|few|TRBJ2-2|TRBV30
CAWSPHPGQGAGELFF
TGTGCCTGGAGTCCACACCCGGGACAGGGAGCCGGGGAGCTGTTTTTT
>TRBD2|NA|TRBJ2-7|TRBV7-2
CASSLATGGLGYEQYF
TGTGCCAGCAGCTTAGCCACGGGGGGACTAGGCTACGAGCAGTACTTC
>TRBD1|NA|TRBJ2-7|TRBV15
CATSRPEEQGAPREQYF
TGTGCCACCAGCAGACCCGAAGAACAGGGGGCCCCGAGAGAGCAGTACTTC
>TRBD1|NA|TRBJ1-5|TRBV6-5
CASRQGAGNQPQHF
TGTGCCAGCAGACAGGGGGCGGGCAATCAGCCCCAGCATTTT
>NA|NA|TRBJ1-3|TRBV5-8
CASSLAKQGYSGNTIYF
TGTGCCAGCAGCTTGGCGAAGCAGGGCTACTCTGGAAACACCATATATTTT
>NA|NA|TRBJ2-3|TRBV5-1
CASSLDGDHTDTQYF
TGCGCCAGCAGCTTGGATGGAGACCACACAGATACGCAGTATTTT
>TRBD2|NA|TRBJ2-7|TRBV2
CATGLAGGPYEQYF
TGTGCCACGGGACTAGCGGGAGGGCCGTACGAGCAGTACTTC
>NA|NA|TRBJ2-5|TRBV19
CASSIQRAGETQYF
TGTGCCAGTAGTATTCAGAGGGCTGGTGAGACCCAGTACTTC
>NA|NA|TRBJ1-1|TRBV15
CATSRGNGVEAFF
TGTGCCACCAGCAGAGGAAACGGTGTTGAAGCTTTCTTT
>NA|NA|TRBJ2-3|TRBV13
CASSLLATDTQYF
TGTGCCAGCAGCTTACTAGCGACAGATACGCAGTATTTT
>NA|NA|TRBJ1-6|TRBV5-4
CASSLTQGNSPLHF
TGTGCCAGCAGCCTCACCCAGGGGAATTCACCCCTCCACTTT
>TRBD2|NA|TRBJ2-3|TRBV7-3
CASSRGGLGDTQYF
TGTGCCAGCAGCCGGGGGGGGCTGGGAGATACGCAGTATTTT
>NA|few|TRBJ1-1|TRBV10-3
CAISDEEGRGRAFF
TGTGCCATCAGCGATGAGGAAGGCCGAGGGAGAGCTTTCTTT
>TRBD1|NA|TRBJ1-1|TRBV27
CASSTGGWTEAFF
TGTGCCAGCAGCACAGGGGGCTGGACTGAAGCTTTCTTT
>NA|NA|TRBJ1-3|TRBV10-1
CASRGQRSGNTIYF
TGCGCCAGCAGAGGACAGCGCTCTGGAAACACCATATATTTT